Sequencing of this T cell receptor (beta chain) was carried out in a study of T cell responses to AZD1222 COVID-19 vaccine. Repertoires were generated with immunoSEQ multiplex PCR, while TCRdb's copy carries only in-frame clones and drops some. The table records tens of thousands of clones, about 88% of them present only once. With respect to this clone: The antigen remains unidentified.

Overall study findings and caveats: Unmutated variant regions reportedly attract nearly half of all spike-specific TCRs. Among the donors, most were white British and more were female, and clonal diversity was possibly underestimated.

The TCR sequence derives from an adult in good health. Specimen: peripheral blood, collected on day 0 of AZD1222 vaccination.

The CDR3 is CASSYRGTSYEQYF. CDR3 nucleotides: TGTGCCAGCAGCTACCGGGGGACTTCCTACGAGCAGTACTTC. The chain couples TRBV11-3 to TRBJ2-7; D may be TRBD2 (6 bases). The germline CDR1 and CDR2 sequences are SGHNT and YENEEA. The CDR3 covers 14 residues. Between the trimmed V and J ends, which lost 4 bases and 1 base, there was a span of 11 bases.